This T cell receptor (beta chain) came from a study of cytomegalovirus exposure and HLA in healthy donors. Germline CDR1 is LNHDA and CDR2 is SQIVND (reference sequence). Losses at the gene ends were 7 bases for V and 2 bases for J; bases not matched to a gene: 6. This CDR3 region has 15 residues. A note on this clone: Its specificity is unknown.

The study, taken as a whole, reports: There were fewer than 200 TCR beta chains listed as cytomegalovirus-associated. Apart from CMV serostatus, no immune exposure information was available.

With 60 Vbeta and 13 Jbeta primers, the PCR was carried out. Some clones are missing from TCRdb's copy, which holds only in-frame ones; the method was immunoSEQ multiplex PCR. The top ten clones hold 2.5% to 3% of a sample with 130,000 or so clones, around 83% of them seen once. J is TRBJ1-5 and V is TRBV19, with 9 bases identical to TRBD1. The sequenced sample consisted of PBMCs. This receptor was obtained from a woman in her late teens or twenties in good health and CMV-seropositive. The CDR3 region has the DNA TGTGCCAGTATGGGGGACAGGGAACGCAATCAGCCCCAGCATTTT. Translating it yields CASMGDRERNQPQHF.